These 21 T cell receptor beta chains originate from one sample sequenced in a study of blood T cell repertoires in COVID-19 (TCRdb year 2020). The library relied on the immunoSEQ multiplex PCR assay. TCRdb holds this immuneACCESS table with in-frame rearrangements only. Some clones are missing; in checked studies, unresolved V genes explain under half, and the rest has no known cause. This sample has hundreds of thousands of clones in its table, and around 82% of those were observed once. The top ten hold 4% to 5% of the sample. Sequencing was performed on peripheral blood. These receptors all stem from a woman between 70 and 85 years old with acute or convalescent COVID-19.

The chain is built from TRBV6-5 and TRBJ2-1; weak D call: TRBD2 (7 bases). The germline CDR1 and CDR2 sequences are MNHEY and SVGAGI. The V end was cut by 5 bases, the J end by 3 bases, with 14 bases between. This CDR3 has 15 amino acids. This CDR3 reads CASSPLGGGYNEQFF. The CDR3 DNA reads TGTGCCAGCAGTCCCTTAGGGGGGGGCTACAATGAGCAGTTCTTC.

The chain uses TRBV7-2 and TRBJ2-2, with D perhaps TRBD2 (5 bases). Trimming took off 6 bases at V and 1 base at J, with 9 bases between the two ends. The CDR3 spans 14 residues. Germline CDR1 SGHTA, CDR2 FQGNSA. DNA for the CDR3: TGTGCCAGCAGAGAAGGAGGGAACACCGGGGAGCTGTTTTTT. Translation gives CASREGGNTGELFF.

The V gene is TRBV5-8, the J gene TRBJ1-1; D not resolved. The CDR3 is 13 residues long. Germline CDR1 and CDR2: SGHTS and YDEGEE. Trimming shortened V by 7 bases and J by 1 base, and 11 bases separated the two germline ends. CDR3 residues: CASVAGPNTEAFF. The CDR3 coding sequence is TGTGCCAGCGTTGCTGGGCCGAACACTGAAGCTTTCTTT.

This sequence joins TRBV30 and TRBJ2-3; possibly TRBD2 for D (7 bases). The CDR3 runs 15 residues. Germline CDR1 GTSNPN, CDR2 SVGIG (reference sequence). V was clipped by 0 bases and J by 5 bases, with 15 bases between them. The CDR3: CAWSVRGGAGDTQYF. In nucleotides, the CDR3 is TGTGCCTGGAGTGTACGTGGGGGGGCGGGAGATACGCAGTATTTT. Full variable domain (outside the CDR3, taken from reference TRBV30 and TRBJ2-3): SQTIHQWPATLVQPVGSPLSLECTVEGTSNPNLYWYRQAAGRGLQLLFYSVGIGQISSEVPQNLSASRPQDRQFILSSKKLLLSDSGFYLCAWSVRGGAGDTQYFGPGTRLTVL.

V gene TRBV6-4 combines with J gene TRBJ2-3, with 9 bases fitting TRBD2. J gave up 2 bases and V 0 bases, and 3 bases lay outside the gene matches. The germline V gene has CDR1 MRHNA and CDR2 SNTAGT. This CDR3 comprises 16 residues. The CDR3: CASSDSLAGHTDTQYF. The CDR3 region has the DNA TGTGCCAGCAGTGACTCGCTAGCGGGGCACACAGATACGCAGTATTTT.

This chain links TRBV11-2 with TRBJ1-3; weak D call: TRBD1 (6 bases). The CDR3 spans 15 residues. The germline V gene has CDR1 SGHAT and CDR2 FQNNGV. Trimming left V 4 bases short and J 4 bases short, with 14 bases between. CDR3 amino acids: CASSWVQGSGNTIYF. CDR3 nucleotide sequence: TGTGCCAGCAGCTGGGTACAGGGTTCGGGAAACACCATATATTTT.

CDR3 nucleotide sequence: TGCGCCAGCAGCCACCCACGGACAGGGGGTCTCTATGGCTACACCTTC. Translating it yields CASSHPRTGGLYGYTF. The rearrangement links TRBV4-1 to TRBJ1-2; 10 bases agree with TRBD1. The trim removed 3 bases at V and 4 bases at J, leaving 8 bases unmatched. Germline V gene lookup returns CDR1 MGHRA and CDR2 YSYEKL. This CDR3 is built from 16 residues.

This chain links TRBV7-6 with TRBJ1-2; 7 bases line up with TRBD1. Per the germline V gene, CDR1 is SGHVS and CDR2 is FNYEAQ. There are 15 residues in the CDR3. V shed 6 bases and J 5 bases; nucleotides not matched to a gene: 12. The CDR3, as DNA: TGTGCCAGCAGGTATAACAGGGGATCGGAGTATGGCTACACCTTC. It codes for CASRYNRGSEYGYTF.

The chain employs TRBV6-1 and TRBJ2-5, with D possibly TRBD1 on 6 matching bases. Trimming took off 3 bases at V and 2 bases at J, with 13 bases between the two ends. The length of the CDR3 is 15 residues. Germline CDR1 reads MNHNS; CDR2 reads SASEGT. The CDR3 DNA reads as TGTGCCAGCAGTGACAGGGGATTCGGACAAGAGACCCAGTACTTC. Amino acids: CASSDRGFGQETQYF.

The CDR3 DNA sequence: TGTGCCAGCGGCCGGAGTGATTCACCCCTCCACTTT. Amino acid sequence: CASGRSDSPLHF. The genes are TRBV7-9 and TRBJ1-6, with D uncertain. The germline CDR1 and CDR2 sequences are SEHNR and FQNEAQ (reference sequence). Trimming removed 8 bases at V and 8 bases at J, with 10 bases between. The CDR3 consists of 12 residues.

DNA of the CDR3: TGTGCCAGCACCCCCGGGGTTGGGGGAAACACCATATATTTT. Translating it yields CASTPGVGGNTIYF. This rearrangement joins TRBV3-1 (or the pseudogene TRBV3-2) to TRBJ1-3, with D uncertain. Germline loops: CDR1 LGHDT, CDR2 YNNKEL (reference sequence). V was pared by 7 bases and J by 4 bases, with 14 bases between. This CDR3 has 14 residues.

This clone was found a few times. This chain links TRBV3-1 (or the pseudogene TRBV3-2) with TRBJ2-1, with 10 bases matching TRBD2. Trimming at V came to 5 bases and at J to 10 bases, leaving 8 bases not matched to a gene. Germline V gives CDR1 LGHDT, CDR2 YNNKEL (reference sequence). The CDR3 contains 14 residues. The CDR3 DNA sequence: TGTGCCAGCAGCAGCATAGCGGGGGGTAGGGAGCAGTTCTTC. Translated: CASSSIAGGREQFF.

The chain recombines TRBV7-2 with TRBJ1-3, with D maybe TRBD1 (5 bases). Germline-derived CDR1 and CDR2 are SGHTA and FQGNSA. V shed 5 bases and J shed 0 bases, with 14 bases lying between them. CDR3 length: 16 residues. CDR3 protein: CASSPQLGHSGNTIYF. In DNA, the CDR3 is TGTGCCAGCAGCCCCCAGCTGGGGCACTCTGGAAACACCATATATTTT.

V usage is TRBV7-8 and J usage is TRBJ2-7, with TRBD1 matching 8 bases. This CDR3 is built from 13 residues. Germline CDR1 reads SGHVS; CDR2 reads FQNEAQ. V trimming: 6 bases; J trimming: 7 bases; junction bases outside the gene matches: 8. CDR3 in amino acids: CASRTGVSQEQYF. DNA for the CDR3: TGTGCCAGCAGGACAGGGGTTTCGCAGGAGCAGTACTTC.

The gene calls are TRBV4-3 and TRBJ1-5, with TRBD1 matching over 9 bases. The V gene's germline CDR1 is LGHNA and CDR2 YSLEER. Trimming removed 0 bases from V and 3 bases from J; junction bases left unmatched: 6. The CDR3 length is 17 residues. CDR3 sequence: CASSQDPGTGHNQPQHF. CDR3 DNA sequence: TGCGCCAGCAGCCAAGACCCCGGGACAGGGCACAATCAGCCCCAGCATTTT.

This clone was detected a few times. CDR3 in amino acids: CASSFGGESTEAFF. The CDR3 DNA is TGCGCCAGCAGCTTTGGGGGCGAGAGCACTGAAGCTTTCTTT. The chain links TRBV5-1 to TRBJ1-1; weak D call: TRBD1 (6 bases). V lost 2 bases to trimming and J lost 4 bases, with 12 bases between them. Germline lookup yields CDR1 SGHRS and CDR2 YFSETQ. The CDR3 consists of 14 residues.

The V and J genes are TRBV5-8 and TRBJ2-2; the D is unclear. The CDR3 length is 16 residues. CDR1 and CDR2 from the germline V gene are SGHTS and YDEGEE. The V and J ends lost 4 bases and 0 bases respectively, with 13 bases between them. The CDR3 bases are TGTGCCAGCAGCCTATCAAGAACCACGAACACCGGGGAGCTGTTTTTT. Amino acid sequence: CASSLSRTTNTGELFF.

The CDR3 here is CASSLGGTSEKLFF. The DNA for the CDR3 is TGCGCCAGCAGCTTGGGGGGGACATCTGAAAAACTGTTTTTT. This chain links TRBV5-1 with TRBJ1-4; a weak D match, TRBD1 (6 bases). The germline CDR1 and CDR2 sequences are SGHRS and YFSETQ. The CDR3 has 14 amino acids. V lost 0 bases and J lost 7, with 10 bases in between. The complete variable domain, with remaining parts taken from reference TRBV5-1 and TRBJ1-4, reads KAGVTQTPRYLIKTRGQQVTLSCSPISGHRSVSWYQQTPGQGLQFLFEYFSETQRNKGNFPGRFSGRQFSNSRSEMNVSTLELGDSALYLCASSLGGTSEKLFFGSGTQLSVL.

CDR3 sequence: CAGSGAESYNEQFF. Here the CDR3 DNA reads TGTGCCGGGAGCGGGGCTGAGTCCTACAATGAGCAGTTCTTC. The chain employs TRBV2 and TRBJ2-1; 7 bases are shared with TRBD2. J lost 1 base, V lost 11 bases, and 8 bases had no gene match. Germline CDR1 SNHLY, CDR2 FYNNEI. The CDR3 has 14 amino acids.

V is TRBV19 and J is TRBJ1-5; D call uncertain. Germline V CDR1 and CDR2: LNHDA, SQIVND (reference sequence). The CDR3 consists of 14 residues. V was pared by 6 bases and J by 9 bases, with 18 bases between. In nucleotides, the CDR3 is TGTGCCAGTAGCCCCCGGGAGGCCGGACGGCCCCAGCATTTT. Translation: CASSPREAGRPQHF.

This rearrangement joins TRBV19 to TRBJ1-6; 9 nucleotides match TRBD1. The trim removed 6 bases at V and 10 bases at J, leaving 10 bases unmatched. The CDR3 contains 15 residues. Germline V CDR1 and CDR2: LNHDA, SQIVND (reference sequence). DNA for the CDR3: TGTGCCAGTAGGGAAGGACAGGGGTCGCGGTCACCCCTCCACTTT. This codes for CASREGQGSRSPLHF.